These T cell receptor beta chains were read from a single sample in a study of response to subunit inactivated influenza vaccine. MiXCR was run by TCRdb on the RT-PCR reads, yielding one entry per CDR3 protein. The sample has 650,000 to 800,000 distinct CDR3 sequences, 14% seen once. This specimen was PBMCs from blood, taken 14 days before vaccination. These receptors came from a man aged 50 or older who received an inactivated influenza vaccine. Both conserved end residues are part of each CDR3. Fields, in order: V gene, clone size, J gene, D gene, CDR3 protein, CDR3 DNA. A D gene is named only where the DNA matches it firmly. Not all rows give a size; the values are once, few, many and, for expanded clones, a class.

v_call: TRBV12-3/TRBV12-4
clone_size: many
j_call: TRBJ1-2
d_call: .
cdr3_aa: CASSFLLGGGYTF
cdr3_nt: TGTGCCAGCAGTTTCCTCCTTGGAGGAGGCTACACCTTC

v_call: TRBV12-3/TRBV12-4
clone_size: many
j_call: TRBJ2-3
d_call: TRBD2
cdr3_aa: CASTGGIVADTQYF
cdr3_nt: TGTGCCAGCACGGGAGGGATCGTAGCAGATACGCAGTATTTT

v_call: TRBV12-3/TRBV12-4
clone_size: .
j_call: TRBJ2-1
d_call: TRBD2
cdr3_aa: CASSLSSGALNEQFF
cdr3_nt: TGTGCCAGCAGTTTAAGTAGCGGGGCTCTCAATGAGCAGTTCTTC

v_call: TRBV28
clone_size: few
j_call: TRBJ2-7
d_call: TRBD1
cdr3_aa: CASSPSTVGTGDDYEQYF
cdr3_nt: TGTGCCAGCAGTCCATCCACCGTAGGGACAGGGGACGACTACGAGCAGTACTTC

v_call: TRBV7-9
clone_size: many
j_call: TRBJ2-2
d_call: TRBD2
cdr3_aa: CASSPPGLAGGELFF
cdr3_nt: TGTGCCAGCAGTCCTCCGGGACTAGCGGGCGGGGAGCTGTTTTTT

v_call: TRBV25-1
clone_size: many
j_call: TRBJ2-7
d_call: .
cdr3_aa: CASRTAKLQYF
cdr3_nt: TGTGCCAGCCGGACAGCCAAGTTGCAGTACTTC

v_call: TRBV3-1
clone_size: once
j_call: TRBJ2-5
d_call: .
cdr3_aa: CASRTSDARPRVETQYF
cdr3_nt: TGTGCCAGCAGGACCTCCGACGCGAGACCACGGGTAGAGACCCAGTACTTC

v_call: TRBV5-1
clone_size: .
j_call: TRBJ1-1
d_call: TRBD1
cdr3_aa: CASSLQQGVNTEAFF
cdr3_nt: TGCGCCAGCAGCTTGCAACAGGGGGTTAACACTGAAGCTTTCTTT

v_call: TRBV20-1
clone_size: few
j_call: TRBJ2-5
d_call: .
cdr3_aa: CSAPGPEETQYF
cdr3_nt: TGCAGTGCTCCGGGGCCGGAAGAGACCCAGTACTTC

v_call: TRBV7-9
clone_size: few
j_call: TRBJ1-4
d_call: .
cdr3_aa: CASSAGRATNEKLFF
cdr3_nt: TGTGCCAGCAGCGCCGGGAGAGCAACTAATGAAAAACTGTTTTTT

v_call: TRBV11-2
clone_size: .
j_call: TRBJ2-3
d_call: .
cdr3_aa: CASRATDTQYF
cdr3_nt: TGTGCCAGCAGGGCGACGGATACGCAGTATTTT

v_call: TRBV20-1
clone_size: few
j_call: TRBJ2-3
d_call: TRBD2
cdr3_aa: CSASRTSGGRTDTQYF
cdr3_nt: TGCAGTGCTTCCCGGACTAGCGGGGGGCGTACAGATACGCAGTATTTT

v_call: TRBV20-1
clone_size: .
j_call: TRBJ2-7
d_call: .
cdr3_aa: CSAGMAGGYEQYF
cdr3_nt: TGCAGTGCAGGGATGGCAGGGGGGTACGAGCAGTACTTC

v_call: TRBV6-1
clone_size: few
j_call: TRBJ1-1
d_call: .
cdr3_aa: CASSEGAGRTEAFF
cdr3_nt: TGTGCCAGCAGTGAAGGGGCAGGGCGTACTGAAGCTTTCTTT

v_call: TRBV29-1
clone_size: few
j_call: TRBJ1-2
d_call: .
cdr3_aa: CSVSDEGVYGYTF
cdr3_nt: TGCAGCGTTTCTGACGAGGGGGTTTATGGCTACACCTTC

v_call: TRBV6-2/TRBV6-3
clone_size: few
j_call: TRBJ2-7
d_call: .
cdr3_aa: CASSYSQGNHEQYF
cdr3_nt: TGTGCCAGCAGTTATAGCCAGGGGAACCACGAGCAGTACTTC

v_call: TRBV29-1
clone_size: many
j_call: TRBJ2-1
d_call: .
cdr3_aa: CSVHLRGNEQFF
cdr3_nt: TGCAGCGTACACCTCAGGGGCAATGAGCAGTTCTTC

v_call: TRBV6-1
clone_size: few
j_call: TRBJ2-7
d_call: TRBD1
cdr3_aa: CASRRAGTGLNEQYF
cdr3_nt: TGTGCCAGCAGGCGAGCCGGGACAGGGCTCAACGAGCAGTACTTC

v_call: TRBV20-1
clone_size: few
j_call: TRBJ2-3
d_call: TRBD1
cdr3_aa: CSARDARGQADTQYF
cdr3_nt: TGCAGTGCTAGAGATGCCAGGGGGCAAGCAGATACGCAGTATTTT

v_call: TRBV4-2
clone_size: many
j_call: TRBJ1-2
d_call: TRBD1
cdr3_aa: CASSPERDSNYGYTF
cdr3_nt: TGTGCCAGCAGCCCCGAACGGGACAGTAACTATGGCTACACCTTC

v_call: TRBV12-3/TRBV12-4
clone_size: .
j_call: TRBJ2-5
d_call: .
cdr3_aa: CASRPTGLETQYF
cdr3_nt: TGTGCCAGCAGACCAACAGGGTTAGAGACCCAGTACTTC

v_call: TRBV28
clone_size: .
j_call: TRBJ1-2
d_call: TRBD1
cdr3_aa: CASSQGGNSNYGYTF
cdr3_nt: TGTGCCAGCAGTCAGGGGGGCAACTCTAACTATGGCTACACCTTC

v_call: TRBV30
clone_size: few
j_call: TRBJ2-4
d_call: .
cdr3_aa: CAWRRGQAIAKNIQYF
cdr3_nt: TGTGCCTGGAGGCGCGGGCAGGCGATAGCCAAAAACATTCAGTACTTC

v_call: TRBV20-1
clone_size: many
j_call: TRBJ2-7
d_call: TRBD2
cdr3_aa: CSAPGLSYEQYF
cdr3_nt: TGCAGTGCTCCGGGACTATCATACGAGCAGTACTTC

v_call: TRBV7-2
clone_size: .
j_call: TRBJ2-1
d_call: TRBD2
cdr3_aa: CASSTLAGATNEQFF
cdr3_nt: TGTGCCAGCAGCACACTAGCGGGGGCTACCAATGAGCAGTTCTTC